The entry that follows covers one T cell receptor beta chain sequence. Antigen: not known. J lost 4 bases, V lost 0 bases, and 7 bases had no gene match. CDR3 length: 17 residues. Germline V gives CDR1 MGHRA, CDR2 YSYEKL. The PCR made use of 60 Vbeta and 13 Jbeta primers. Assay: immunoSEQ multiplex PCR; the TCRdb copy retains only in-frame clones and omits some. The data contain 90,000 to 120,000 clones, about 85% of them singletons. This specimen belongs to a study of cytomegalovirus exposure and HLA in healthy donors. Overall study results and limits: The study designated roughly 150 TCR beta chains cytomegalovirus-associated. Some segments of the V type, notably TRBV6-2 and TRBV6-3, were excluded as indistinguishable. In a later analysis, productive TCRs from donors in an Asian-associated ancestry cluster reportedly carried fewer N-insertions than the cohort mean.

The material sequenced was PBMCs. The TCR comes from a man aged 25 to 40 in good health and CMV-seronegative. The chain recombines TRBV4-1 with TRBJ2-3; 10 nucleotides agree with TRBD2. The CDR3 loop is CASSQDYTSGVADTQYF. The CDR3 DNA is TGCGCCAGCAGCCAAGATTACACTAGCGGGGTCGCAGATACGCAGTATTTT.